A single T cell receptor beta chain is shown here with its context. What it binds is unknown. The data were taken from a study of early T cells in non-severe SARS-CoV-2 infection. Individual cDNA molecules each received unique molecular identifiers attached to them. TCRdb independently ran MiXCR on the 5' RACE reads; one entry per CDR3 protein. The profile shows approximately 50,000 distinct CDR3 sequences, approximately 12% of them singletons. Study-level findings and limits: Database matching using VDJdb favored anti-spike CD8 responses, with private and CD4 specificities left missing.

The CDR3 contains 15 residues. The germline gives CDR1 MNHNS, CDR2 SASEGT. Trimming cost V 6 bases and J 5 bases; bases outside gene matches: 12. The TCR originated in an adult who was a healthcare worker with PCR-confirmed SARS-CoV-2 infection or an uninfected control (not recorded which). This chain connects TRBV6-1 to TRBJ2-7; TRBD2 aligns across 8 bases. Sequences were obtained from whole blood. The CDR3 bases are TGTGCCAGCAGCTACGGGCGGGGGGTAACGCACGAGCAGTACTTC. It is translated as CASSYGRGVTHEQYF.